The rows below give T cell receptor beta chains drawn from one sample of a study of blood T cell repertoires in COVID-19. Only in-frame clones appear in the TCRdb table, and some are missing; sequencing was by immunoSEQ multiplex PCR. The sample has roughly 250,000 clones, approximately 80% seen once. The specimen was peripheral blood. These receptors all come from a woman aged 80 or over with acute or convalescent COVID-19. The CDR3 runs from the conserved cysteine through the conserved F or W. The order of the fields is V gene, clone size, D gene, J gene, CDR3 protein, CDR3 DNA. A D gene is named only where the DNA matches it firmly. Size is stated for part of the rows, as once, few or many counts, or as a class when the clone is expanded.

>TRBV19|.|.|TRBJ1-1
CASSGLKNTEAFF
TGTGCCAGTTCAGGGCTCAAGAACACTGAAGCTTTCTTT
>TRBV19|.|.|TRBJ1-2
CASSRDNANYGYTF
TGTGCCAGTAGCCGGGACAACGCTAACTATGGCTACACCTTC
>TRBV20-1|.|TRBD2|TRBJ2-3
CSASISGGLADTQYF
TGCAGTGCTAGTATTAGCGGGGGGCTAGCAGATACGCAGTATTTT
>TRBV28|.|TRBD1|TRBJ2-5
CASSLFGRGDSQETQYF
TGTGCCAGCAGTTTATTCGGGCGAGGGGACAGCCAAGAGACCCAGTACTTC
>TRBV19|.|TRBD1|TRBJ1-1
CASREQPGQGKSEAFF
TGTGCCAGTAGAGAACAACCGGGACAGGGGAAGTCTGAAGCTTTCTTT
>TRBV2|.|TRBD2|TRBJ2-3
CASRLAGGHSDTQYF
TGTGCCAGCCGTCTAGCGGGGGGGCACTCAGATACGCAGTATTTT
>TRBV19|.|.|TRBJ1-6
CASSIIQGMNSPLHF
TGTGCCAGTAGTATCATTCAGGGAATGAATTCACCCCTCCACTTT
>TRBV19|.|TRBD1|TRBJ2-2
CASARGTADTGELFF
TGTGCCAGTGCCCGTGGGACAGCGGACACCGGGGAGCTGTTTTTT
>TRBV28|few|TRBD1|TRBJ1-5
CASRTSQGAGNQPQHF
TGTGCCAGCAGGACAAGTCAGGGGGCTGGTAATCAGCCCCAGCATTTT
>TRBV10-3|.|TRBD1|TRBJ2-5
CAIKPRDREETQYF
TGTGCCATCAAGCCCCGGGACAGGGAAGAGACCCAGTACTTC
>TRBV10-3|.|TRBD1|TRBJ2-7
CAISALTGKQYF
TGTGCCATCAGTGCATTGACAGGGAAGCAGTACTTC
>TRBV7-2|.|.|TRBJ2-1
CASSLDGGLLNEQFF
TGTGCCAGCAGCTTAGACGGGGGGCTTCTAAATGAGCAGTTCTTC
>TRBV28|.|.|TRBJ1-3
CASSLARVSGNTIYF
TGTGCCAGCAGTTTAGCCAGGGTGTCTGGAAACACCATATATTTT
>TRBV11-2|.|.|TRBJ2-7
CASSSTIVRQYF
TGTGCCAGCAGCTCCACCATAGTGAGGCAGTACTTC
>TRBV5-1|.|.|TRBJ1-1
CASSLGGIGTEAFF
TGCGCCAGCAGCTTGGGGGGCATAGGGACTGAAGCTTTCTTT
>TRBV11-2|.|.|TRBJ2-1
CASSPDRYNEQFF
TGTGCCAGCAGCCCGGACAGATACAATGAGCAGTTCTTC
>TRBV28|.|.|TRBJ1-6
CASSLGRNNSPLHF
TGTGCCAGCAGTTTGGGCAGAAATAATTCACCCCTCCACTTT
>TRBV3-1/TRBV3-2|once|.|TRBJ1-4
CASSQYSFNEKLFF
TGTGCCAGCAGCCAGTACAGTTTTAATGAAAAACTGTTTTTT
>TRBV28|.|.|TRBJ1-1
CASSLQGKNTEAFF
TGTGCCAGCAGTTTACAGGGGAAGAACACTGAAGCTTTCTTT
>TRBV19|.|.|TRBJ1-2
CASRYLGGADGYTF
TGTGCCAGTAGATATCTTGGGGGGGCTGATGGCTACACCTTC
>TRBV27|.|TRBD1|TRBJ2-1
CASSLDRGRMTEQFF
TGTGCCAGCAGTTTGGACAGGGGGCGCATGACGGAGCAGTTCTTC
>TRBV6-5|.|TRBD1|TRBJ2-3
CASSYGTGYTDTQYF
TGTGCCAGCAGTTACGGGACAGGGTATACAGATACGCAGTATTTT
>TRBV18|.|TRBD2|TRBJ2-5
CASSPSGGAVETQYF
TGTGCCAGCTCACCTAGCGGGGGGGCTGTGGAGACCCAGTACTTC
>TRBV28|once|.|TRBJ2-7
CASSRGYRYEQYF
TGTGCCAGCAGCAGGGGCTACAGGTACGAGCAGTACTTC
>TRBV15|.|.|TRBJ2-6
CATSRVVPSGANVLTF
TGTGCCACCAGCAGAGTCGTCCCCTCTGGGGCCAACGTCCTGACTTTC
>TRBV5-6|.|.|TRBJ2-7
CASSLAGGIYEQYF
TGTGCCAGCAGCTTGGCCGGAGGGATCTACGAGCAGTACTTC
>TRBV7-6|.|.|TRBJ1-1
CASSLAGGGNTEAFF
TGTGCCAGCAGCTTAGCTGGAGGTGGGAACACTGAAGCTTTCTTT
>TRBV7-9|.|TRBD1|TRBJ1-6
CASSLSGGRGNSPLHF
TGTGCCAGCAGCTTATCAGGGGGGCGCGGTAATTCACCCCTCCACTTT
>TRBV27|.|.|TRBJ1-1
CGKPGGWGTEAFF
TGTGGCAAGCCGGGGGGCTGGGGGACTGAAGCTTTCTTT
>TRBV6-2/TRBV6-3|.|TRBD1|TRBJ1-5
CASTPDRVSNQPQHF
TGTGCCAGCACCCCAGACAGGGTAAGCAATCAGCCCCAGCATTTT
>TRBV5-5|few|.|TRBJ1-6
CASNLQGVNSPLHF
TGTGCCAGCAACCTACAGGGTGTTAATTCACCCCTCCACTTT
>TRBV6-6|.|.|TRBJ1-1
CASSLQDSTEAFF
TGTGCCAGCAGTCTCCAGGACAGCACTGAAGCTTTCTTT
>TRBV13|.|.|TRBJ2-1
CASSRRGGNEQFF
TGTGCCAGCAGCCGCCGGGGTGGGAATGAGCAGTTCTTC
>TRBV5-1|.|TRBD1|TRBJ2-7
CASSSPGQGPYEQYF
TGCGCCAGCAGCTCACCGGGACAGGGTCCCTACGAGCAGTACTTC
>TRBV27|.|TRBD1|TRBJ1-5
CASSPRTGVYNQPQHF
TGTGCCAGCAGCCCCCGGACAGGGGTATACAATCAGCCCCAGCATTTT
>TRBV2|few|TRBD1|TRBJ2-5
CASKIQGAATETQYF
TGTGCCAGCAAGATACAGGGGGCCGCTACAGAGACCCAGTACTTC
>TRBV2|.|.|TRBJ2-2
CASSEPPLEPGELFF
TGTGCCAGCAGTGAACCTCCCCTAGAGCCCGGGGAGCTGTTTTTT